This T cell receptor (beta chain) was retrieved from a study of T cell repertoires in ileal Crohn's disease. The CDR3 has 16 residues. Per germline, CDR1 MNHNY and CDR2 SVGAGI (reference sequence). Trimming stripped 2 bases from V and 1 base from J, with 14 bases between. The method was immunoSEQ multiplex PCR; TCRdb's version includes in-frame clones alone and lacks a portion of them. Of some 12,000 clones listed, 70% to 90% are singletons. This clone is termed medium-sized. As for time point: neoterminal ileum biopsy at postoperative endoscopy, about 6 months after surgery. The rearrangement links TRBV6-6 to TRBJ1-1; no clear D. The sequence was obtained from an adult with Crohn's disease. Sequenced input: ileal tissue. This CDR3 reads CASSYAAFLQNTEAFF. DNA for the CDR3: TGTGCCAGCAGTTACGCGGCCTTCCTACAGAACACTGAAGCTTTCTTT.